These 18 T cell receptor beta chains were all obtained from the same sample, sequenced in a study of shared T cell receptors in the human thymus. Assay: immunoSEQ multiplex PCR; the TCRdb copy retains only in-frame clones and omits some. The table lists hundreds of thousands of clones, about 90% of them singletons. These data also featured in a second study, about human thymus T cells.

The sequenced material came from thymocytes. The receptors come from a boy in the first two years of life with a congenital heart defect.

This clone turned up a few times. The V and J genes are TRBV6-5 and TRBJ2-7; 7 bases are a match to TRBD1. Germline V gene lookup returns CDR1 MNHEY and CDR2 SVGAGI. Trimming removed 6 bases from V and 4 bases from J; junction bases left unmatched: 9. CDR3 length: 14 residues. The DNA for the CDR3 is TGTGCCAGCAGCAAGGCGAGGGGGCGATACGAGCAGTACTTC. Translated, it gives CASSKARGRYEQYF.

The chain recombines TRBV9 with TRBJ2-5; 7 nucleotides agree with TRBD1. Per germline, CDR1 SGDLS and CDR2 YYNGEE. With 7 bases clipped from V and 6 bases from J, the junction kept 6 bases outside the gene matches. CDR3 length: 12 residues. CDR3 DNA: TGTGCCAGCGGCAGGGGGTTTAAGACCCAGTACTTC. Protein: CASGRGFKTQYF.

The gene calls are TRBV28 and TRBJ1-5; tentatively, D is TRBD1 (5 bases). The CDR3 is 15 amino acids. V lost 6 bases, J lost 5 bases, and 17 bases lay in between. The germline V gene has CDR1 MDHEN and CDR2 SYDVKM. CDR3 in DNA: TGTGCCAGCAGCCCCGGCCAGGGTGGCGATCAGCCCCAGCATTTT. Its protein product is CASSPGQGGDQPQHF.

CDR3 nucleotides: TGTGCCAGCAGCTTAGCGCACCCGGAGGGTGAAAAACTGTTTTTT. It codes for CASSLAHPEGEKLFF. The chain carries TRBV7-9 and TRBJ1-4; unclear D gene. Looked up from germline, CDR1 is SEHNR and CDR2 is FQNEAQ (reference sequence). This CDR3 region has 15 residues. V was clipped by 0 bases and J by 7 bases, with 12 bases between them.

This clone was picked up a small number of times. The chain links TRBV29-1 to TRBJ1-1, with 9 nucleotides matching TRBD1. Germline V gene lookup returns CDR1 SQVTM and CDR2 ANQGSEA. Germline trimming cut 1 base from V and 0 bases from J; bases unmatched to any gene: 3. This CDR3 region has 15 residues. CDR3 loop: CSVEGGTGMNTEAFF. Here the CDR3 DNA reads TGCAGCGTTGAAGGCGGGACAGGGATGAACACTGAAGCTTTCTTT.

V is TRBV5-6 and J is TRBJ1-1; 8 nucleotides agree with TRBD1. This CDR3 has 13 residues. Germline V gene sequence: CDR1 SGHDT, CDR2 YYEEEE. Unmatched junction bases numbered 5, after V lost 5 bases and J lost 5 bases. CDR3 sequence (DNA): TGTGCCAGCAGTTTCACAGGGGGTACTGAAGCTTTCTTT. This gives the protein CASSFTGGTEAFF.

The DNA for the CDR3 is TGCGCCAGCAGCTTGGGAGCGGGTGGCGAGACCCAGTACTTC. It codes for CASSLGAGGETQYF. V and J are TRBV5-1 and TRBJ2-5, with D maybe TRBD2 (6 bases). Trimming took off 0 bases at V and 5 bases at J, with 11 bases between the two ends. CDR1 is SGHRS and CDR2 is YFSETQ in the germline V gene. The CDR3 totals 14 residues.

This clone appeared a single time. The rearrangement uses TRBV27 and TRBJ1-5, with D possibly TRBD1 on 6 matching bases. V lost 3 bases, J lost 2 bases, and 8 bases lay in between. The germline V gene encodes CDR1 MNHEY and CDR2 SMNVEV (reference sequence). CDR3 length: 14 amino acids. CDR3 bases: TGTGCCAGCAGTTTCAACAGGGGCAATCAGCCCCAGCATTTT. Translation gives CASSFNRGNQPQHF.

This clone has only one observation. The chain uses TRBV7-3 and TRBJ2-5; D is perhaps TRBD1 (5 bases). The DNA end favors TRBJ2-7, so the J call may be wrong. Germline V gives CDR1 SGHTA, CDR2 FQGTGA. CDR3 length: 15 amino acids. CDR3 nucleotides: TGTGCCAGCAGCTTAATGGGGCACCTAGGCTACGAGCAGTACTTC. It specifies CASSLMGHLGYEQYF.

The genes are TRBV5-1 and TRBJ2-2, with D perhaps matching TRBD1 (6 bases). Germline V CDR1 and CDR2: SGHRS, YFSETQ. Trimming removed 5 bases at V and 4 bases at J, with 12 bases between. This CDR3 is built from 14 residues. Written as DNA, the CDR3 is TGCGCCAGCAGTGTACAGGGAAGCACCGGGGAGCTGTTTTTT. The encoded protein is CASSVQGSTGELFF.

This clone turned up a few times. V and J are TRBV6-1 and TRBJ1-1; D gene unclear. Germline CDR1 MNHNS, CDR2 SASEGT. This CDR3 region has 12 residues. Trimming took 6 bases from V and 0 from J, leaving 5 bases between them. The DNA of the CDR3 is TGTGCCAGCAGCCGGGTGAACACTGAAGCTTTCTTT. Translating it yields CASSRVNTEAFF.

The chain uses TRBV25-1 and TRBJ2-1; 11 positions match TRBD2. The V and J ends lost 2 bases and 5 bases, in that order; junction bases with no gene match: 11. Per germline, CDR1 MGHDK and CDR2 SYGVNS. CDR3 length: 18 amino acids. The CDR3 loop reads CASSEGPTSGSFNNEQFF. CDR3 sequence (DNA): TGTGCCAGCAGTGAAGGCCCCACTAGCGGGAGTTTTAACAATGAGCAGTTCTTC.

This chain links TRBV4-3 with TRBJ2-1; 10 bases are a match to TRBD2. CDR3 length: 20 amino acids. V dropped 3 bases and J dropped 6; count of bases not matched to a gene: 20. CDR1 LGHNA and CDR2 YSLEER come from the germline V gene. This chain's CDR3 is CASSQEIKAGGPFTPNEQFF. CDR3 DNA sequence: TGCGCCAGCAGCCAGGAGATAAAAGCGGGGGGGCCTTTCACTCCCAATGAGCAGTTCTTC.

J is TRBJ2-1 and V is TRBV7-8; D call uncertain. Trimming left V 0 bases short and J 0 bases short, with 15 bases between. Per germline, CDR1 SGHVS and CDR2 FQNEAQ. The CDR3 is 18 amino acids. The CDR3 DNA sequence: TGTGCCAGCAGCTTAGCCGCAGCGCCAGAATGCTCCTACAATGAGCAGTTCTTC. It yields the protein CASSLAAAPECSYNEQFF. Full variable domain (missing parts from reference TRBV7-8 and TRBJ2-1): GAGVSQSPRYKVAKRGQDVALRCDPISGHVSLFWYQQALGQGPEFLTYFQNEAQLDKSGLPSDRFFAERPEGSVSTLKIQRTQQEDSAVYLCASSLAAAPECSYNEQFFGPGTRLTVL.

This chain uses TRBV6-5 with TRBJ1-1; no reliable D call. The V gene lost 6 bases and the J gene lost 4 bases, with 15 bases spanning the gap. The CDR3 runs 14 residues. The germline V gene encodes CDR1 MNHEY and CDR2 SVGAGI. The CDR3 nucleotides read TGTGCCAGCAGCACTGTAAAACAGACCACTGAAGCTTTCTTT. Its translation: CASSTVKQTTEAFF.

This chain links TRBV6-6 with TRBJ1-1; weak D call: TRBD1 (5 bases). This CDR3 has 15 amino acids. Germline lookup yields CDR1 MNHNY and CDR2 SVGAGI (reference sequence). Trimming cost V 2 bases and J 6 bases, with 16 bases left between them. The CDR3 region has the DNA TGTGCCAGCAGTTACGGGGGGTCTTATGGGGCTGAAGCTTTCTTT. This gives the protein CASSYGGSYGAEAFF.

This chain connects TRBV9 to TRBJ2-5, with 9 bases identical to TRBD1. The CDR3 totals 13 residues. CDR1 is SGDLS, CDR2 YYNGEE, per germline. Losses at the gene ends were 3 bases for V and 6 bases for J; bases not matched to a gene: 3. The CDR3 DNA follows: TGTGCCAGCAGCGCCGGACAGGGGAAGACCCAGTACTTC. This encodes CASSAGQGKTQYF. The full variable domain, its missing parts supplied by reference TRBV9 and TRBJ2-5, is DSGVTQTPKHLITATGQRVTLRCSPRSGDLSVYWYQQSLDQGLQFLIQYYNGEERAKGNILERFSAQQFPDLHSELNLSSLELGDSALYFCASSAGQGKTQYFGPGTRLLVL.

A note on this clone: The same CDR3 also results from other DNA sequences found in this sample. V is TRBV27 and J is TRBJ2-3; 9 bases are shared with TRBD1. The junction had 2 bases not matched to a gene; V was cut back by 6 bases and J by 1 base. Germline V lookup: CDR1 MNHEY, CDR2 SMNVEV (reference sequence). The CDR3 runs to 14 residues. In DNA, the CDR3 is TGTGCCAGCAGCCGGGACAGGGGCACAGATACGCAGTATTTT. Protein product: CASSRDRGTDTQYF.